These 10 T cell receptor beta chains came from one sample sequenced in a study of siplizumab effects on memory and regulatory T cells. The method was immunoSEQ multiplex PCR; TCRdb's version includes in-frame clones alone and lacks a portion of them. The sample consists of 37,000 or so clones, approximately 88% of them appearing once. Material: naive CD4+ T cells sorted from blood. The source is a human donor in good health.

The chain carries TRBV20-1 and TRBJ1-1, with D tentatively TRBD1 (5 bases). This CDR3 has 10 amino acids. Germline lookup yields CDR1 DFQATT and CDR2 SNEGSKA (reference sequence). The germline V and J ends were trimmed by 6 bases and 8 bases, with 10 bases remaining between them. CDR3 amino acids: CSATQGEAFF. CDR3 DNA: TGCAGTGCGACCCAGGGAGAAGCTTTCTTT.

This clone was detected only once. The rearrangement uses TRBV2 and TRBJ2-7; TRBD1 matches 9 bases. V trimming: 8 bases; J trimming: 0 bases; junction bases outside the gene matches: 11. Germline V gene data show CDR1 as SNHLY and CDR2 as FYNNEI. This CDR3 comprises 16 residues. CDR3 bases: TGTGCCAGCCGGGGAACAGGGGGCCTTTACTCCTACGAGCAGTACTTC. Translating it yields CASRGTGGLYSYEQYF.

This sequence joins TRBV5-1 and TRBJ2-2, with 10 bases aligning to TRBD1. The CDR3 has 16 amino acids. Germline values: CDR1 SGHRS, CDR2 YFSETQ. Trimming removed 6 bases from V and 5 bases from J; junction bases left unmatched: 10. The CDR3 reads CASNPPGQGRTGELFF. CDR3 coding DNA: TGCGCCAGCAACCCTCCGGGACAGGGGAGAACCGGGGAGCTGTTTTTT.

This chain links TRBV19 with TRBJ1-3, with D unresolved. V shed 4 bases and J shed 0 bases, with 7 bases lying between them. Germline assignment: CDR1 LNHDA and CDR2 SQIVND (reference sequence). CDR3 length: 14 residues. This chain's CDR3 is CASSNGRSGNTIYF. CDR3 bases: TGTGCCAGTAGTAACGGACGCTCTGGAAACACCATATATTTT.

The chain recombines TRBV2 with TRBJ2-7; 8 nucleotides match TRBD1. The CDR3 has 17 residues. Germline V gene data show CDR1 as SNHLY and CDR2 as FYNNEI. V lost 5 bases, J lost 0 bases, and 12 bases stayed unmatched. CDR3 DNA: TGTGCCAGCAGTTTTCTCCCACAGACAGGGGCCTCCTACGAGCAGTACTTC. Its protein is CASSFLPQTGASYEQYF. The entire variable domain, with the rest obtained from reference TRBV2 and TRBJ2-7, is as follows: EPEVTQTPSHQVTQMGQEVILRCVPISNHLYFYWYRQILGQKVEFLVSFYNNEISEKSEIFDDQFSVERPDGSNFTLKIRSTKLEDSAMYFCASSFLPQTGASYEQYFGPGTRLTVT.

This clone was counted a single time. The chain joins TRBV6-5 to TRBJ2-7; D not resolved. CDR3 length: 13 residues. Germline CDR1 MNHEY, CDR2 SVGAGI. Trimming left V 6 bases short and J 1 base short, with 10 bases between. DNA for the CDR3: TGTGCCAGCAGCCTACATGAGTCCTACGAGCAGTACTTC. It encodes CASSLHESYEQYF.

The chain recombines TRBV7-9 with TRBJ2-7, with TRBD1 matching 7 bases. The CDR3 has 14 residues. CDR1 and CDR2 from the germline V gene are SEHNR and FQNEAQ (reference sequence). With V trimmed by 5 bases and J by 3 bases, 7 bases remained unmatched. The CDR3 is CASSPRDSDYEQYF. CDR3 nucleotides: TGTGCCAGCAGCCCCCGGGACAGCGACTACGAGCAGTACTTC.

J is TRBJ1-2 and V is TRBV4-1; 8 nucleotides line up with TRBD1. The CDR3 is 13 residues long. V was clipped by 4 bases and J by 8 bases; unmatched bases: 6. Germline CDR1 is MGHRA and CDR2 is YSYEKL. In DNA, the CDR3 is TGCGCCAGCAGCCGGATCGGGACAGGAGGCTACACCTTC. This sequence encodes CASSRIGTGGYTF.

This chain uses TRBV5-6 with TRBJ2-1; D could derive from TRBD1 or TRBD2 (5 bases each). Per germline, CDR1 SGHDT and CDR2 YYEEEE. The CDR3 runs to 15 residues. V was trimmed by 1 base and J by 7 bases, leaving 15 bases between them. For the CDR3, the DNA is TGTGCCAGCAGCTTGTGGGTGGGGGAGAGGAATGAGCAGTTCTTC. Translating gives CASSLWVGERNEQFF.

J is TRBJ1-2 and V is TRBV10-3; 7 bases match TRBD1. Germline CDR1 and CDR2: ENHRY and SYGVKD. V was pared by 1 base and J by 3 bases, with 5 bases of the junction left unmatched. The CDR3 runs 15 residues. The DNA for the CDR3 is TGTGCCATCAGTGAGTTTACAGACAGGGACTATGGCTACACCTTC. This translates into CAISEFTDRDYGYTF.